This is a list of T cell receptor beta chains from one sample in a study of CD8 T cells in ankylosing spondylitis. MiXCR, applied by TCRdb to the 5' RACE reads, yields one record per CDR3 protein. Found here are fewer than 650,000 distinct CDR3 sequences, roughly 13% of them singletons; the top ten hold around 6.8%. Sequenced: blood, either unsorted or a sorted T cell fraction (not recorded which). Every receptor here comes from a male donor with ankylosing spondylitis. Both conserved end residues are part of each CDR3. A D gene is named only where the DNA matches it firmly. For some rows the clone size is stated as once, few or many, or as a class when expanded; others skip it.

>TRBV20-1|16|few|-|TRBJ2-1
CSARPGESGSLYEQFF
TGCAGTGCTAGGCCGGGGGAGTCCGGGAGCTTATATGAGCAGTTCTTC
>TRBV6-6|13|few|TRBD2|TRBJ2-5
CASSGGAKETQYF
TGTGCCAGCAGCGGGGGGGCAAAGGAGACCCAGTACTTC
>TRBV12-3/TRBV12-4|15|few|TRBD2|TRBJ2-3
CASSTTSGRTDTQYF
TGTGCCAGCAGTACCACTAGCGGGCGCACAGATACGCAGTATTTT
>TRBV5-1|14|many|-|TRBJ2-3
CASSLERPSNTQYF
TGCGCCAGCAGCTTGGAACGGCCTTCGAATACGCAGTATTTT
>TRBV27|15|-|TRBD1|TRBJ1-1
CASRRQGAQNTEAFF
TGTGCCAGCAGACGACAGGGGGCCCAGAACACTGAAGCTTTCTTT
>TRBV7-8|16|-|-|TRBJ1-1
CASSRGVRVRNTEAFF
TGTGCCAGCAGCCGGGGTGTCAGGGTCAGGAACACTGAAGCTTTCTTT
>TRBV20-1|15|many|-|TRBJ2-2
CSARARQTNTGELFF
TGCAGTGCTAGAGCCCGACAGACGAACACCGGGGAGCTGTTTTTT
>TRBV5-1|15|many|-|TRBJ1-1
CASSPNRDLNTEAFF
TGCGCCAGCAGCCCAAACCGGGATCTGAACACTGAAGCTTTCTTT
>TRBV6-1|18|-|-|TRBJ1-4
CASSDVRGSLNINEKLFF
TGTGCCAGCAGTGACGTCAGGGGTTCCCTGAACATTAATGAAAAACTGTTTTTT
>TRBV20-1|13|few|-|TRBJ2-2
CSAEVPPNGELFF
TGCAGTGCTGAGGTGCCCCCGAACGGGGAGCTGTTTTTT
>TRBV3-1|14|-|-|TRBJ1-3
CASSQSGSGNTIYF
TGTGCCAGCAGCCAGTCCGGGTCCGGAAACACCATATATTTT
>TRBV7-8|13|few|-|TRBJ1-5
CASTPVGDQPQHF
TGTGCCAGCACCCCTGTGGGGGATCAGCCCCAGCATTTT
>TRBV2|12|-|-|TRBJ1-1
CASRGGQTEAFF
TGTGCCAGCCGGGGGGGTCAGACTGAAGCTTTCTTT
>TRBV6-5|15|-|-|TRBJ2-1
CASSYGTSSYNEQFF
TGTGCCAGCAGTTACGGGACGAGCTCCTACAATGAGCAGTTCTTC
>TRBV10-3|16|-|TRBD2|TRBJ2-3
CAISEARTSATDTQYF
TGTGCCATCTCAGAGGCTCGGACTAGCGCCACAGATACGCAGTATTTT
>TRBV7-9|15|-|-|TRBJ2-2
CASSLRWESTGELFF
TGTGCCAGCAGCTTAAGGTGGGAGAGTACCGGGGAGCTGTTTTTT
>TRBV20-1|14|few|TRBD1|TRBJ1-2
CSASDLGQAGGYTF
TGCAGTGCTAGTGACTTAGGACAGGCCGGTGGCTACACCTTC
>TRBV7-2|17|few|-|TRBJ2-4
CASSPAGGSLAKNIQYF
TGTGCCAGCAGCCCAGCAGGGGGGTCCTTAGCCAAAAACATTCAGTACTTC
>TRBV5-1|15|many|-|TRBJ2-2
CASSLEGMNTGELFF
TGCGCCAGCAGCTTGGAAGGGATGAACACCGGGGAGCTGTTTTTT
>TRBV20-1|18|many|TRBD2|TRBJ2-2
CSAPRRSSGSLRTGELFF
TGCAGTGCTCCACGGCGGAGTAGCGGGTCTTTAAGGACCGGGGAGCTGTTTTTT
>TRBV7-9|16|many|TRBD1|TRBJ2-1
CASSLAGQGASNEQFF
TGTGCCAGCAGCTTAGCAGGACAGGGGGCCAGCAATGAGCAGTTCTTC
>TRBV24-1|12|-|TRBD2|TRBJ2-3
CATGGDADTQYF
TGTGCCACGGGGGGGGACGCAGATACGCAGTATTTT
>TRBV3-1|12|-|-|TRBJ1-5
CASSQLEGPQHF
TGTGCCAGCAGCCAATTAGAAGGGCCCCAGCATTTT
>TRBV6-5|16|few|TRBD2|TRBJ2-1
CASSYTAGGAGDEQFF
TGTGCCAGCAGTTACACGGCGGGAGGGGCAGGGGATGAGCAGTTCTTC
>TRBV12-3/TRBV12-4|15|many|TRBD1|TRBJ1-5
CASSPADRENQPQHF
TGTGCCAGCAGTCCCGCGGACAGGGAGAATCAGCCCCAGCATTTT
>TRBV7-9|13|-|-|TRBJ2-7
CASSPGVSYEQYF
TGTGCCAGCAGTCCAGGGGTCTCGTACGAGCAGTACTTC